This TCR beta chain was sequenced during a study of T cell responses to AZD1222 COVID-19 vaccine. The ends were cut back, 6 bases at V and 3 bases at J, with 10 bases in the middle. Looked up from germline, CDR1 is SQVTM and CDR2 is ANQGSEA. CDR3 size: 12 residues. As to this clone: Its specificity is not known. This CDR3 is also generated by other DNA sequences in the sample.

General study findings and limits: Baseline antibody screening turned up just a handful of seropositive AZD1222 recipients.

Profiling relied on immunoSEQ multiplex PCR, and the TCRdb table lists in-frame clones only, not all of them. The sample shows under 200,000 clones, 94% of them seen only once. The rearrangement uses TRBV29-1 and TRBJ2-3; possibly TRBD1 or TRBD2 for D (5 bases each). The sequences come from peripheral blood, collected on day 0 of AZD1222 vaccination. The clonotype was recovered from an adult in good health. This chain's CDR3 is CSVGDGTDTQYF. In nucleotides, the CDR3 is TGCAGCGTGGGGGACGGGACAGATACGCAGTATTTT.